This T cell receptor beta chain was sequenced in a study of blood T cell repertoires in COVID-19. About the research overall: From T cells, B-cell-depleted T cells, or PBMCs came the material, which was cDNA or gDNA.

The V end lost 3 bases, the J end lost 8 bases, and 11 bases lay between the germline ends. Per germline, CDR1 MDHEN and CDR2 SYDVKM. The length of the CDR3 is 12 residues. In the source study's methods: How many nucleated cells were present was estimated from reference gene primer amplification. Some clones are missing from TCRdb's copy, which holds only in-frame ones; the method was immunoSEQ multiplex PCR. V and J calls and clone size follow that table, whereas D and trimming were derived from the DNA. Altogether about 100,000 clones are present, around 90% being singletons, with the ten largest covering around 6%.

The chain carries TRBV28 and TRBJ2-7, with unresolved D. Sequenced input: peripheral blood. This sequence originates from a woman aged 55-70 years with acute or convalescent COVID-19. CDR3 nucleotides: TGTGCCAGCAGTTTTGGGCAGGTGAAGCAGTACTTC. Translation: CASSFGQVKQYF.